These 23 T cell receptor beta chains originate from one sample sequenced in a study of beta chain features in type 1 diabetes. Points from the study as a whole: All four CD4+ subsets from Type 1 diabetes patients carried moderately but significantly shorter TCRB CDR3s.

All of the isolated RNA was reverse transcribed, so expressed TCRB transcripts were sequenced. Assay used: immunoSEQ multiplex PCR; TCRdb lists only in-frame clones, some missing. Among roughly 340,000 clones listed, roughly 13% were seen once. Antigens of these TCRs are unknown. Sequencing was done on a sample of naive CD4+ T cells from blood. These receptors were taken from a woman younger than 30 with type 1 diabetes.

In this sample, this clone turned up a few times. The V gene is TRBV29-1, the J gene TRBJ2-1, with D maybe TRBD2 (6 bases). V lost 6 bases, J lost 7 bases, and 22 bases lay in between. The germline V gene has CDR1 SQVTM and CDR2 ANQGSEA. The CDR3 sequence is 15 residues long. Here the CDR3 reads CSVQKGLAWRNEQFF. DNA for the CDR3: TGCAGCGTCCAGAAGGGGCTAGCGTGGAGAAATGAGCAGTTCTTC.

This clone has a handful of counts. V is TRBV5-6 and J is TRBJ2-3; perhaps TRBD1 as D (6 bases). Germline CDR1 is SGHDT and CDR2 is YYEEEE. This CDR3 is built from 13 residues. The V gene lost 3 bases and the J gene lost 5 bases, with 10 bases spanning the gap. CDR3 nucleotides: TGTGCCAGCAGCTCAAAGGACAGAGATACGCAGTATTTT. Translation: CASSSKDRDTQYF.

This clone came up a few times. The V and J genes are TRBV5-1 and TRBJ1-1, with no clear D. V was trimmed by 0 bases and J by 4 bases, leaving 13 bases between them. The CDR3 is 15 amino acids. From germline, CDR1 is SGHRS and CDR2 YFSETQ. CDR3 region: CASSLVRAGSTEAFF. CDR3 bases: TGCGCCAGCAGCTTGGTTAGGGCGGGCAGCACTGAAGCTTTCTTT.

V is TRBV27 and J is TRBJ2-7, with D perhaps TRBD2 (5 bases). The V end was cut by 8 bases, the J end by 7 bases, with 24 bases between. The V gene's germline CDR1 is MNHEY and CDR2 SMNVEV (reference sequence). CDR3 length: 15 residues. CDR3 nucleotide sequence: TGTGCCAGCGCCCCCATCCCAAGTTATACGGGGGAGCAGTACTTC. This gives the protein CASAPIPSYTGEQYF.

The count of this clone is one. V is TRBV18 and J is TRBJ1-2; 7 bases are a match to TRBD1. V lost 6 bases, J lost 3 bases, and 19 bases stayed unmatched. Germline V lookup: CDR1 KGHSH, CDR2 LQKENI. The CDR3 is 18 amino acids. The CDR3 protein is CASSQQRTGGLIDYGYTF. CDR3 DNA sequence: TGTGCCAGCTCCCAGCAAAGGACAGGAGGGTTAATAGACTATGGCTACACCTTC.

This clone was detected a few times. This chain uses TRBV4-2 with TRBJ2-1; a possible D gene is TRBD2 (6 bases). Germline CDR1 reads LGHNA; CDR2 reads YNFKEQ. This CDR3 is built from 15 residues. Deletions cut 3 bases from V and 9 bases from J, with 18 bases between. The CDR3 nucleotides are TGTGCCAGCAGCCAGACGGGCGGGATGAGGGGTGAGCAGTTCTTC. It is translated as CASSQTGGMRGEQFF.

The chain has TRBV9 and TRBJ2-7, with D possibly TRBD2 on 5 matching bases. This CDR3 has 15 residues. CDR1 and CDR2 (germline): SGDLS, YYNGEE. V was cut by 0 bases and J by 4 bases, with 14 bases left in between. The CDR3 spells CASSVGPGIQYEQYF. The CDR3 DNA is TGTGCCAGCAGCGTAGGTCCCGGGATACAGTACGAGCAGTACTTC. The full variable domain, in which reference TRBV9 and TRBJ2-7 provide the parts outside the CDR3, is DSGVTQTPKHLITATGQRVTLRCSPRSGDLSVYWYQQSLDQGLQFLIQYYNGEERAKGNILERFSAQQFPDLHSELNLSSLELGDSALYFCASSVGPGIQYEQYFGPGTRLTVT.

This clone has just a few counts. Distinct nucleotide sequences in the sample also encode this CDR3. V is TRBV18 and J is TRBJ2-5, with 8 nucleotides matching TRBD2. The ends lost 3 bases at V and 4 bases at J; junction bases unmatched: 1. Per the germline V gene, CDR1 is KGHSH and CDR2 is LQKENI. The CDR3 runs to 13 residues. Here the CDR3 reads CASSPAGGETQYF. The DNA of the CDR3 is TGTGCCAGCTCACCGGCGGGAGGAGAGACCCAGTACTTC.

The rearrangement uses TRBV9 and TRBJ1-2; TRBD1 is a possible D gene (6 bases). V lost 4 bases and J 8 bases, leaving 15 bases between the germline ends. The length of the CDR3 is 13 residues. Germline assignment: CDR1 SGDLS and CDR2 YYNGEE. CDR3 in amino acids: CASSRGGAWGYTF. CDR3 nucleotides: TGTGCCAGCAGCCGCGGGGGCGCGTGGGGCTACACCTTC.

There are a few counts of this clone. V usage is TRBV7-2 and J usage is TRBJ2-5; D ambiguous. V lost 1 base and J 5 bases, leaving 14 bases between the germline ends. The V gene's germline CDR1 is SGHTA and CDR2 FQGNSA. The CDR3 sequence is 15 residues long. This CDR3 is CASSLVSRPPETQYF. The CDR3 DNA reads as TGTGCCAGCAGCTTAGTATCGAGGCCCCCGGAGACCCAGTACTTC.

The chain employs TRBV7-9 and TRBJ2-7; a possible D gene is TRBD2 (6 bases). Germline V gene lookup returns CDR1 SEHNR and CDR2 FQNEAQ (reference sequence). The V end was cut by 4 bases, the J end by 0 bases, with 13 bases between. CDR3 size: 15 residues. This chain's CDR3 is CASSSGLDSSYEQYF. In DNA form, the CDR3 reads TGTGCCAGCAGCTCGGGACTCGATAGCTCCTACGAGCAGTACTTC.

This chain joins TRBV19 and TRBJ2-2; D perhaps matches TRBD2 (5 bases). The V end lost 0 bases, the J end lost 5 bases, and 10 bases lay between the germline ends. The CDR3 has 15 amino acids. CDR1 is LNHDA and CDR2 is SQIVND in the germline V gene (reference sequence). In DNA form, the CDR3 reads TGTGCCAGTAGTATAGATCTCCGGGGAACCGGGGAGCTGTTTTTT. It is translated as CASSIDLRGTGELFF.

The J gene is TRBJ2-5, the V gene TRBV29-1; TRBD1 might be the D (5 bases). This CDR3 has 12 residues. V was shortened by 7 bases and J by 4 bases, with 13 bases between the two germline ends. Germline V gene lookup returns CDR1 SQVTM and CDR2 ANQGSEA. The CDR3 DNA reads TGCAGCGCCACCAAAGGGGTAGAGACCCAGTACTTC. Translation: CSATKGVETQYF.

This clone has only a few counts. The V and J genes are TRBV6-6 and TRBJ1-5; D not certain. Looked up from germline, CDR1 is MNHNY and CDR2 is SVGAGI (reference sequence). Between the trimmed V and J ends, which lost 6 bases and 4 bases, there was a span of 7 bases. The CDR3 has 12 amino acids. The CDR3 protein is CASRGRNQPQHF. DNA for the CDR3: TGTGCCAGCAGGGGGAGGAATCAGCCCCAGCATTTT.

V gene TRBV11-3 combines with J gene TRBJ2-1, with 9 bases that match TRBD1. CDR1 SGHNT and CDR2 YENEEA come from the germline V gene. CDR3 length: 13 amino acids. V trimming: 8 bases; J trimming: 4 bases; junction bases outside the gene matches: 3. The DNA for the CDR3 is TGTGCCAGCCGGGACAGGGCTTACAATGAGCAGTTCTTC. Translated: CASRDRAYNEQFF.

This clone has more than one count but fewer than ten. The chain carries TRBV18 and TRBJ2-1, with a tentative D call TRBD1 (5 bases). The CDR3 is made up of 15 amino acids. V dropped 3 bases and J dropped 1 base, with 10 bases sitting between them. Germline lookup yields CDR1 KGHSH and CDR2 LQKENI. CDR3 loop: CASSPPGLSYNEQFF. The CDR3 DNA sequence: TGTGCCAGCTCACCCCCAGGGTTATCCTACAATGAGCAGTTCTTC.

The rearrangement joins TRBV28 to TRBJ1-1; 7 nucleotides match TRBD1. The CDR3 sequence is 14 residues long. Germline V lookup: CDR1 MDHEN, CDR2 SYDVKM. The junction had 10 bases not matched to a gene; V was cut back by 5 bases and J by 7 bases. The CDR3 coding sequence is TGTGCCAGCAGTATCCCGGGACAGTGGGTTGAAGCTTTCTTT. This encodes CASSIPGQWVEAFF. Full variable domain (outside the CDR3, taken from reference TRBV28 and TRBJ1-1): DVKVTQSSRYLVKRTGEKVFLECVQDMDHENMFWYRQDPGLGLRLIYFSYDVKMKEKGDIPEGYSVSREKKERFSLILESASTNQTSMYLCASSIPGQWVEAFFGQGTRLTVV.

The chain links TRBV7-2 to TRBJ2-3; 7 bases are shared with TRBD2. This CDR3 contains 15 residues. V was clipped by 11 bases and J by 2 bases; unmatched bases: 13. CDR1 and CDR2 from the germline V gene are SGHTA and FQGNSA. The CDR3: CASLASGPFTDTQYF. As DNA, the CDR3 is TGTGCCTCCCTAGCTAGCGGACCCTTCACAGATACGCAGTATTTT.

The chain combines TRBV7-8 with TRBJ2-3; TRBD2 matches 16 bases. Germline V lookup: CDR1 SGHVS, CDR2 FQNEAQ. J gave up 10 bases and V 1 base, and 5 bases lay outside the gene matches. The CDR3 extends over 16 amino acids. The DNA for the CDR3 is TGTGCCAGCAGCTTAGTCGGGACTAGCGGGAGGGTAGCGCAGTATTTT. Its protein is CASSLVGTSGRVAQYF.

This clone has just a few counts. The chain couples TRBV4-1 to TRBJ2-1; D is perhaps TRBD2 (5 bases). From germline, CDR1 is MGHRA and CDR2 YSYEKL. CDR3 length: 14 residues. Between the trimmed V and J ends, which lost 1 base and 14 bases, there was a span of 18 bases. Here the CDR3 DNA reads TGCGCCAGCAGCCAAGTTCCCCTAGCTTCACGGGAGTTCTTC. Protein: CASSQVPLASREFF.

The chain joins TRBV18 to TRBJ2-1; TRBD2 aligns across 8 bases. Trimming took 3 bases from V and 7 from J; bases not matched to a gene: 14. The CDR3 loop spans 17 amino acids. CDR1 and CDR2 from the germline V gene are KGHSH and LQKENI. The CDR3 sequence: CASSPDRSGKRQNEQFF. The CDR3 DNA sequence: TGTGCCAGCTCACCCGACCGTAGCGGGAAAAGGCAAAATGAGCAGTTCTTC.

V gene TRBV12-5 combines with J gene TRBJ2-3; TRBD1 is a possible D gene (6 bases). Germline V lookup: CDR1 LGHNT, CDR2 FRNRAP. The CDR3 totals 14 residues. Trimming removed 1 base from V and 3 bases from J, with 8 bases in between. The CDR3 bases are TGTGCTAGTGGTTTGGGACAGGTAACAGATACGCAGTATTTT. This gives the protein CASGLGQVTDTQYF.

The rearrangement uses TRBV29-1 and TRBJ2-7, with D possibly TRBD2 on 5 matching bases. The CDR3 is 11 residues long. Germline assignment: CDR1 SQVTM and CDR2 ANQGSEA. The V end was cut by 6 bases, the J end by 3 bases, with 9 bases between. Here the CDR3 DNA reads TGCAGCGTCGGCGACTACTACGAGCAGTACGTC. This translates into CSVGDYYEQYV.